The 18 T cell receptor beta chains listed next were all sequenced from one sample in a study of Ad26.COV2.S vaccination and SARS-CoV-2 variants. Treatment here: 19 received Ad26.COV2.S at low or high dose, single or two shots; about five received placebo; per-sample allocation not given. Specimens were obtained on day 63 following the first vaccine or placebo injection. The table came from immunoSEQ multiplex PCR; TCRdb's copy has only in-frame clones and leaves some out. The sample comprises 300,000 to 400,000 clones, 88% of which are singletons, and 6.4% rests with the top ten. The specimen was peripheral blood, collected in a trial of Ad26.COV2.S vaccine versus placebo. The receptors were gathered from a person between 18 and 59 years old who received the Ad26.COV2.S COVID-19 vaccine or a placebo.

This sequence joins TRBV30 and TRBJ2-1; the D is unclear. The CDR3 contains 14 residues. Germline V gene data show CDR1 as GTSNPN and CDR2 as SVGIG (reference sequence). V gave up 5 bases and J gave up 0 bases, with 11 bases separating them. The CDR3 region is CAWDPSFSYNEQFF. Written as DNA, the CDR3 is TGTGCCTGGGACCCCAGCTTCTCCTACAATGAGCAGTTCTTC.

This clone was detected once. Other nucleotide sequences from this sample produce the same CDR3. The V gene is TRBV28, the J gene TRBJ1-3; D remains ambiguous. This CDR3 contains 16 residues. Germline values: CDR1 MDHEN, CDR2 SYDVKM. V was cut by 1 base and J by 0 bases, with 10 bases left in between. CDR3 residues: CASSLSWTASGNTIYF. CDR3 sequence (DNA): TGTGCCAGCAGTTTATCGTGGACCGCCTCTGGAAACACCATATATTTT.

This clone was found a few times. The chain carries TRBV29-1 and TRBJ2-2; D unresolved. In germline, CDR1 is SQVTM, CDR2 ANQGSEA. The ends were cut back, 5 bases at V and 5 bases at J, with 6 bases in the middle. This CDR3 region has 11 residues. The chain's CDR3 is CSVRETGELFF. The CDR3 DNA follows: TGCAGCGTTCGAGAAACCGGGGAGCTGTTTTTT.

V gene TRBV15 combines with J gene TRBJ1-1, with D possibly TRBD1 on 5 matching bases. Deletions cut 0 bases from V and 7 bases from J, with 12 bases between. Germline lookup yields CDR1 LNHNV and CDR2 YYDKDF (reference sequence). CDR3 length equals 14 residues. The CDR3 DNA is TGTGCCACCAGCAGAGATGTCCGGGGGAATGAAGCTTTCTTT. This sequence encodes CATSRDVRGNEAFF.

This chain connects TRBV30 to TRBJ2-7, with D perhaps matching TRBD1 (5 bases). The CDR3 length is 15 residues. The germline V gene has CDR1 GTSNPN and CDR2 SVGIG (reference sequence). V shed 2 bases and J shed 4 bases, with 18 bases lying between them. CDR3 bases: TGTGCCTGGAGTCCCTCTCCAGGGATATCATACGAGCAGTACTTC. Residues: CAWSPSPGISYEQYF.

The gene calls are TRBV2 and TRBJ1-2, with a tentative D call TRBD1 (5 bases). CDR3 length: 15 residues. V lost 6 bases to trimming and J lost 0 bases, with 14 bases between them. Germline CDR1 is SNHLY and CDR2 is FYNNEI. The CDR3 nucleotides read TGTGCCAGCAGGGAGGGGACCGCAGCTAACTATGGCTACACCTTC. Protein: CASREGTAANYGYTF.

J is TRBJ2-1 and V is TRBV27, with 14 bases aligning to TRBD2. Germline-derived CDR1 and CDR2 are MNHEY and SMNVEV (reference sequence). CDR3 length: 18 residues. V lost 2 bases and J lost 6; bases outside the gene matches: 9. The CDR3 loop is CASSLGLSGLAGANEQFF. As DNA, the CDR3 is TGTGCCAGCAGTTTAGGACTCTCGGGACTAGCGGGGGCCAATGAGCAGTTCTTC.

V gene TRBV29-1 combines with J gene TRBJ2-7; 9 nucleotides align to TRBD1. Germline V gene lookup returns CDR1 SQVTM and CDR2 ANQGSEA. The J segment lost 7 bases and the V segment lost 6 bases, leaving 10 bases of the junction unmatched. There are 13 residues in the CDR3. DNA of the CDR3: TGCAGCGTGGCGGGACAGGGTATGGGTGAGCAGTACTTC. Encoded protein: CSVAGQGMGEQYF.

The chain uses TRBV3-1 (or the pseudogene TRBV3-2) and TRBJ2-1, with no clear D. The CDR3 totals 12 residues. Germline V lookup: CDR1 LGHDT, CDR2 YNNKEL (reference sequence). V was cut by 0 bases and J by 14 bases, with 11 bases left in between. This CDR3 is CASSQDPGGKFF. The DNA for the CDR3 is TGTGCCAGCAGCCAAGACCCGGGTGGGAAGTTCTTC.

The chain couples TRBV5-1 to TRBJ1-6; TRBD1 matches 7 bases. From germline, CDR1 is SGHRS and CDR2 YFSETQ. After removal of 4 bases from V and 9 bases from J, the junction contained 7 bases not matched to a gene. The CDR3 contains 14 residues. The CDR3 region has the DNA TGCGCCAGCAGCCGGGACAGAAGTTCTTCACCCCTCCACTTT. Amino acid sequence: CASSRDRSSSPLHF. Complete variable domain (other parts from reference TRBV5-1 and TRBJ1-6): KAGVTQTPRYLIKTRGQQVTLSCSPISGHRSVSWYQQTPGQGLQFLFEYFSETQRNKGNFPGRFSGRQFSNSRSEMNVSTLELGDSALYLCASSRDRSSSPLHFGNGTRLTVT.

A few counts support this clone. The V and J genes are TRBV2 and TRBJ1-1, with D perhaps matching TRBD1 (6 bases). V lost 3 bases to trimming and J lost 11 bases, with 16 bases between them. Germline-derived CDR1 and CDR2 are SNHLY and FYNNEI. The CDR3 spans 13 residues. The DNA for the CDR3 is TGTGCCAGCAGTGAGTCCGGGGGCGGAGAGGCTTTCTTT. Residues: CASSESGGGEAFF. The whole variable domain, remainder taken from reference TRBV2 and TRBJ1-1, is EPEVTQTPSHQVTQMGQEVILRCVPISNHLYFYWYRQILGQKVEFLVSFYNNEISEKSEIFDDQFSVERPDGSNFTLKIRSTKLEDSAMYFCASSESGGGEAFFGQGTRLTVV.

V usage is TRBV2 and J usage is TRBJ2-7; D is unclear. Germline assignment: CDR1 SNHLY and CDR2 FYNNEI. CDR3 length: 11 amino acids. Trimming took 0 bases from V and 9 from J, leaving 6 bases between them. Here the CDR3 DNA reads TGTGCCAGCAGTGAAGCGTTGGGGCAGTACTTC. Protein product: CASSEALGQYF.

The genes are TRBV5-1 and TRBJ1-4; D might be TRBD1 (5 bases). Germline CDR1 is SGHRS and CDR2 is YFSETQ. Trimming cost V 4 bases and J 2 bases, with 12 bases left between them. This CDR3 comprises 15 residues. This CDR3 reads CASSRPGSTNEKLFF. CDR3 in DNA: TGCGCCAGCAGCCGACCAGGGTCTACTAATGAAAAACTGTTTTTT. The variable domain in full, completed from reference TRBV5-1 and TRBJ1-4, reads KAGVTQTPRYLIKTRGQQVTLSCSPISGHRSVSWYQQTPGQGLQFLFEYFSETQRNKGNFPGRFSGRQFSNSRSEMNVSTLELGDSALYLCASSRPGSTNEKLFFGSGTQLSVL.

The chain is built from TRBV3-1 (or the pseudogene TRBV3-2) and TRBJ1-1; TRBD1 might be the D (6 bases). Germline CDR1 reads LGHDT; CDR2 reads YNNKEL (reference sequence). V lost 4 bases, J lost 14 bases, and 23 bases lay in between. The CDR3 consists of 14 residues. The CDR3 region is CASSRPGGRTVSFF. The CDR3 DNA reads as TGTGCCAGCAGCCGCCCCGGGGGACGGACAGTATCGTTCTTT.

The rearrangement joins TRBV15 to TRBJ1-5; TRBD1 matches at 7 bases. The germline gives CDR1 LNHNV, CDR2 YYDKDF (reference sequence). Trimming cost V 3 bases and J 4 bases; bases outside gene matches: 3. The CDR3 covers 14 residues. CDR3 sequence: CATSSLQGNQPQHF. The CDR3 DNA is TGTGCCACCAGCAGTTTACAGGGGAATCAGCCCCAGCATTTT.

The rearrangement joins TRBV7-2 to TRBJ2-1; D remains ambiguous. This CDR3 is built from 15 residues. Germline assignment: CDR1 SGHTA and CDR2 FQGNSA. V lost 3 bases to trimming and J lost 0 bases, with 9 bases between them. CDR3 DNA sequence: TGTGCCAGCAGCTTCAGAGATAGCTCCTACAATGAGCAGTTCTTC. Its protein product is CASSFRDSSYNEQFF.

The chain links TRBV28 to TRBJ1-1; D remains unclear. The CDR3 contains 11 residues. The V gene lost 8 bases and the J gene lost 2 bases, with 6 bases spanning the gap. Per the germline V gene, CDR1 is MDHEN and CDR2 is SYDVKM. CDR3 DNA sequence: TGTGCCAGCCATGTTAACACTGAAGCTTTCTTT. Its protein product is CASHVNTEAFF.

The V gene is TRBV9, the J gene TRBJ1-2; 10 bases are a match to TRBD1. The CDR3 totals 15 residues. With V trimmed by 3 bases and J by 5 bases, 7 bases remained unmatched. Looked up from germline, CDR1 is SGDLS and CDR2 is YYNGEE. CDR3 protein: CASSGTGGLQYGYTF. CDR3 nucleotides: TGTGCCAGCAGCGGGACAGGGGGTTTACAATATGGCTACACCTTC.